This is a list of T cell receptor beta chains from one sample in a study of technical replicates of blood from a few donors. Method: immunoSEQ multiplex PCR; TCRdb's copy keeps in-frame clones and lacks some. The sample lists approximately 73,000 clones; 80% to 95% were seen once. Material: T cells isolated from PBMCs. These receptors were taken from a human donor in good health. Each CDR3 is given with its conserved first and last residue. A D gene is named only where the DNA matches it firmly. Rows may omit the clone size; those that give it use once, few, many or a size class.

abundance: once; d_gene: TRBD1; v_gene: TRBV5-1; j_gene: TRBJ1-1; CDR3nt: TGCGCCGGCCGGGACAGGGAGGGCACTGAAGCTTTCTTT; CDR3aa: CAGRDREGTEAFF
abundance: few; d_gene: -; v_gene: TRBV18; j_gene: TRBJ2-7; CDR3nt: TGTGCCAGCTCACCACTCACTGGAGCTACCTACGAGCAGTACTTC; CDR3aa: CASSPLTGATYEQYF
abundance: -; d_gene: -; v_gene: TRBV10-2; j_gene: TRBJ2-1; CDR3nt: TGCGCCAGCAGTGAGCCTAGGCGGGTCTACAATGAGCAGTTCTTC; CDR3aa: CASSEPRRVYNEQFF
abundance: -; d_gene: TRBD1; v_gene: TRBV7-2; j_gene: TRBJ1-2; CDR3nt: TGTGCCAGCAGCCCCCCGGGACAGAACTATGGCTACACCTTC; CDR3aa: CASSPPGQNYGYTF
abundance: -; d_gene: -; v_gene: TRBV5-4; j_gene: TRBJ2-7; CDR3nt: TGTGCCAGCAGCCCGGGGCGCGGGATCCCCTACGAGCAGTACTTC; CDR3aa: CASSPGRGIPYEQYF
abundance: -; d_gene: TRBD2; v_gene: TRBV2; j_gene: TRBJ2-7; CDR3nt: TGTGCCAGCAGCGTCGGCGGGAGCCTAACCTACGAGCAGTACTTC; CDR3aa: CASSVGGSLTYEQYF
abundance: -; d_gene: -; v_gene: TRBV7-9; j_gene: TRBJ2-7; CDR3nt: TGTGCCAGCAGCCTGAACACAGCCTACGAGCAGTACTTC; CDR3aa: CASSLNTAYEQYF
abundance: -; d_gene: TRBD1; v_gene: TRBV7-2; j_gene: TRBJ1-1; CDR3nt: TGTGCCAGCAGCTTGACAGGGGGCACTGAAGCTTTCTTT; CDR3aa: CASSLTGGTEAFF
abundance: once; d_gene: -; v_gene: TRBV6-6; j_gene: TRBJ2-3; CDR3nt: TGTGCCAGCAGTTACCCTTTAGCCAGCACAGATACGCAGTATTTT; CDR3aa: CASSYPLASTDTQYF
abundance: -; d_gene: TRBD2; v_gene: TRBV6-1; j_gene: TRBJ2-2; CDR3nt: TGTGCCAGCAGTGAAGGACTAGCGGGACCCACCGGGGAGCTGTTTTTT; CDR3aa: CASSEGLAGPTGELFF
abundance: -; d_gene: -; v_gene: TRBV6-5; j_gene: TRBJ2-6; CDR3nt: TGTGCCAGCAGTTACGGGCGACAACTTGGGGCCAACGTCCTGACTTTC; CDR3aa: CASSYGRQLGANVLTF
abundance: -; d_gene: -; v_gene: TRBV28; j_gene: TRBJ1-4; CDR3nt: TGTGCCAGCAGTTTTATGATGGCCAGGGGTAATGAAAAACTGTTTTTT; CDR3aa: CASSFMMARGNEKLFF
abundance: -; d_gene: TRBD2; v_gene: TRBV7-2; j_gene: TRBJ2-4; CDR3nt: TGTGCCAGCAGCTTAGAAGCACTAGCGGTAAACATTCAGTACTTC; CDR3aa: CASSLEALAVNIQYF
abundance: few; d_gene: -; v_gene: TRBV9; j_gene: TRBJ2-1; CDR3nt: TGTGCCAGTAGTGATCCGGGACTTGAGCAGTTCTTC; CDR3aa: CASSDPGLEQFF
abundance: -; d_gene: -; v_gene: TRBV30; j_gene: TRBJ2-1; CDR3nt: -; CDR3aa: CAWSDPLERELSYNEQFF
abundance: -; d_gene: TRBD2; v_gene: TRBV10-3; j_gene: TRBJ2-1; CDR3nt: TGTGCCATCAGTGAGTCCTTAGCGGGAGTAGGAAATGAGCAGTTCTTC; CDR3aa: CAISESLAGVGNEQFF
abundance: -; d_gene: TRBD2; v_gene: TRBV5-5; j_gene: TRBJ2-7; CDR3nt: TGTGCCAGCAGCTTTCGGGACTCGCTACAGCGGGAGGCTTTCCCATACGAGCAGTACTTC; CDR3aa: CASSFRDSLQREAFPYEQYF
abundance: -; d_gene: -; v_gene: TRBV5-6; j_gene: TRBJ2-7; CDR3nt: TGTGCCAGCAGTAGGAGTTACTACGAGCAGTACTTC; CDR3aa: CASSRSYYEQYF
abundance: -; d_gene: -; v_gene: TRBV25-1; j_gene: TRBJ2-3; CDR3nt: TGTGCCAGCACTATCGGACTTACGCAGTATTTT; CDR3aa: CASTIGLTQYF
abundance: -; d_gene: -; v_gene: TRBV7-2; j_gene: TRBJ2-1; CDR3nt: TGTGCCAGCAGCTTGTTTCGGAATGAGCAGTTCTTC; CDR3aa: CASSLFRNEQFF
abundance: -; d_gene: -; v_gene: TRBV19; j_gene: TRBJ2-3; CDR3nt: TGTGCCAGTAGTCCTGGACTGATCACAGATACGCAGTATTTT; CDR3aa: CASSPGLITDTQYF
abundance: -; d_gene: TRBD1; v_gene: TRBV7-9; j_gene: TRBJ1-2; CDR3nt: TGTGCCAGCAGCGCTAGGACAGGGGGCTATGGCTACACCTTC; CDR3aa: CASSARTGGYGYTF
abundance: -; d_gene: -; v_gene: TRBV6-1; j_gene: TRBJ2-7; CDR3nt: TGTGCCAGCAGTGAAGCTCAGCGGCGCTTC; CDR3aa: CASSEAQRRF
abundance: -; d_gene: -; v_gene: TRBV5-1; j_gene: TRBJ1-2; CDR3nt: TGCGCCAGCAGCTTGGCCTGGGGGGGCAACTATGGCTACACCTTC; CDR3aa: CASSLAWGGNYGYTF
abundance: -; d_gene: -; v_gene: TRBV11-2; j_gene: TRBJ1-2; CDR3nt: TGTGCCAGCAGCTTAGACACTCCTGGCTACACCTTC; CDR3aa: CASSLDTPGYTF
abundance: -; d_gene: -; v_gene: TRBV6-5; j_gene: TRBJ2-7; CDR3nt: TGTGCCAGCAGTTACTCTCCTAGCAGGAAGCACGAGCAGTACTTC; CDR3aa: CASSYSPSRKHEQYF
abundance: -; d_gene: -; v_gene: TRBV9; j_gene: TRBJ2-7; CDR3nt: TGTGCCAGCAGCGTACAGGGCGCCACGGGAGACGAGCAGTACTTC; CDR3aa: CASSVQGATGDEQYF
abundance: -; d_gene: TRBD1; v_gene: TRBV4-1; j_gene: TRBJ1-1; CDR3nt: TGCGCCAGCAGCCACCCACCGGACAGGTTGAGGACTGAAGCTTTCTTT; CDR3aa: CASSHPPDRLRTEAFF
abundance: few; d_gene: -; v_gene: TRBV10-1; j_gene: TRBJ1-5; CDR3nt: TGCGCCAGCACGTCTTTCGGTTGGAATCAGCCCCAGCATTTT; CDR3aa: CASTSFGWNQPQHF
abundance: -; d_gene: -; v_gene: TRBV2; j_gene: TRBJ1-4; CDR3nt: TGTGCCAGCGGGGTGCAGGGAGGGAAGGAAAAACTGTTTTTT; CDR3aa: CASGVQGGKEKLFF
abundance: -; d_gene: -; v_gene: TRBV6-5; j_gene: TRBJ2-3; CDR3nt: TGTGCCAGCAGGATTAGGGGGAGCACAGATACGCAGTATTTT; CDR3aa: CASRIRGSTDTQYF
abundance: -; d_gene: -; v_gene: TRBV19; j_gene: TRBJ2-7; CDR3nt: TGTGCCAGTAGTATCGAGAACGAGCAGTACTTC; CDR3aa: CASSIENEQYF
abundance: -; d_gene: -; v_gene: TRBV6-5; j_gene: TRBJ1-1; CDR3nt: TGTGCCAGCAGTTATAGCGGGGGGAACACTGAAGCTTTCTTT; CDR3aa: CASSYSGGNTEAFF
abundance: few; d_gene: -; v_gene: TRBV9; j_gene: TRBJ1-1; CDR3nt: TGTGCCAGCAGCGCCACAGGGAGGGTGGCTTTCTTT; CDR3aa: CASSATGRVAFF
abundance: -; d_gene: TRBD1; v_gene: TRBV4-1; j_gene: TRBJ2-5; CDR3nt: TGCGCCAGCAGCCGGGGGGGACAGGGTAAAAAAGAGACCCAGTACTTC; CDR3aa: CASSRGGQGKKETQYF
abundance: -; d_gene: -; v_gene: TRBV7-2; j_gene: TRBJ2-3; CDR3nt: TGTGCCAGCAGCTTAGGAGGGAGTCGCGGCACAGATACGCAGTATTTT; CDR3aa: CASSLGGSRGTDTQYF
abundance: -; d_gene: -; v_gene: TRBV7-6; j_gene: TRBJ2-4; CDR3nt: TGTGCCAGCAGCCCGGCCCCACGGGGCAAAAACATTCAGTACTTC; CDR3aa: CASSPAPRGKNIQYF
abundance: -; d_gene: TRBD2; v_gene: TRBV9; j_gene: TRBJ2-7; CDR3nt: TGTGCCAGCAGCGAATCAGCGGGAATAGCCTACGAGCAGTACTTC; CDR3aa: CASSESAGIAYEQYF
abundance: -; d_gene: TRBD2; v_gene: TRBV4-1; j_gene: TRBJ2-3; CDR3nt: TGCGCCAGCAGCCAAGATCCGGCTAGCGGCAAACTCACAGATACGCAGTATTTT; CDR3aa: CASSQDPASGKLTDTQYF
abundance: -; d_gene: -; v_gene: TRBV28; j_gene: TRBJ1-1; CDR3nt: TGTGCCAGCAGTTCCCCGTTTGGAGGCAGTGCCACTGAAGCTTTCTTT; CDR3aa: CASSSPFGGSATEAFF
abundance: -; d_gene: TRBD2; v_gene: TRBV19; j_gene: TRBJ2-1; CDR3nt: TGTGCCAGTAGTATAGGGGGGAGGGGCAATGAGCAGTTCTTC; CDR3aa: CASSIGGRGNEQFF
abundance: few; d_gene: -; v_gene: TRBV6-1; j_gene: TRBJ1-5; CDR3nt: TGTGCCAGCAGTCATAGTCCCAATCAGCCCCAGCATTTT; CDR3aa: CASSHSPNQPQHF
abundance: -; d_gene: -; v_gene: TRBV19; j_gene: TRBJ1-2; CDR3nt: TGTGCCAGTAGTATAAGGACAGTCGTGAATGGCTACACCTTC; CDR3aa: CASSIRTVVNGYTF
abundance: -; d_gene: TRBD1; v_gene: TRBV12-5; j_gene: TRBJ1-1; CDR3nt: TGTGCTAGTGGTTTCGTCGGTGCAGGGGGAGCTTTCTTT; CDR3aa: CASGFVGAGGAFF
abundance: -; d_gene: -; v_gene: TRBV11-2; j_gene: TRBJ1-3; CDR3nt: TGTGCCAGCTTTGGGCCTTCGGACTCTGGAAACACCATATATTTT; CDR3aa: CASFGPSDSGNTIYF
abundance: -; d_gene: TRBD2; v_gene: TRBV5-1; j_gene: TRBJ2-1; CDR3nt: TGCGCCAGCAGCTTATTTACGGGAGGATTCGAGCAGTTCTTC; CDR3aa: CASSLFTGGFEQFF
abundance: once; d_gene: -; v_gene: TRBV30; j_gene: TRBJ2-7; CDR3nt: TGTGCCTGGAGTGAGGTTGGGAGTTTCTACGAGCAGTACTTC; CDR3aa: CAWSEVGSFYEQYF
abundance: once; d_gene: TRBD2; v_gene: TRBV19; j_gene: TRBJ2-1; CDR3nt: TGTGCCAGTAAAAATGAGGTAGCGGGAGTTGTTGAGCAGTTCTTC; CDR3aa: CASKNEVAGVVEQFF
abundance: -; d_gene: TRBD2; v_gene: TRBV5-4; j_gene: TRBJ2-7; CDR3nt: TGTGCCAGCAGCTCGGGGGGGGGTGACGAGCAGTACTTC; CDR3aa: CASSSGGGDEQYF
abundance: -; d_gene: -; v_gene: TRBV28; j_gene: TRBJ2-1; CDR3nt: TGTGCCAGCAGTTTATGGGCGGCCGGGGAGCAGTTCTTC; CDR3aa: CASSLWAAGEQFF
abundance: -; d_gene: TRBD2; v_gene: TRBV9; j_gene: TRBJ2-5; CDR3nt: TGTGCCAGCAGCGTAATCAAGCGGGAATGGGAGACCCAGTACTTC; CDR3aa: CASSVIKREWETQYF
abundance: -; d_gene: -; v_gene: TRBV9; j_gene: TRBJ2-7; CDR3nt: TGTGCCAGCAGCGTAGACGGTAGCTCCTACGAGCAGTACTTC; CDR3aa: CASSVDGSSYEQYF
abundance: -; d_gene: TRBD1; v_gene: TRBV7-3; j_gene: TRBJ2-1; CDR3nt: TGTGCCAGCAGCTTATTGGACAGGGTAAGGGGCGAGCAGTTCTTC; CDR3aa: CASSLLDRVRGEQFF
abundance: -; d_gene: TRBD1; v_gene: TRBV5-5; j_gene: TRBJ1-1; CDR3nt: TGTGCCAGCAGCCCCCCTCCAGGGGGAGTGGCTGAAGCTTTCTTT; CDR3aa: CASSPPPGGVAEAFF
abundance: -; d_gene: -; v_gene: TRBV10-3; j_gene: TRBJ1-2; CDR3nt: TGTGCCACCACAGATCCAGGGGACAACTTCCCCATTTATGGCTACACCTTC; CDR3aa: CATTDPGDNFPIYGYTF
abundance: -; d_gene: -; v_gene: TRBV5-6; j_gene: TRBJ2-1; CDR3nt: TGTGCCAGCAGCTTCCCTTACAATGAGCAGTTCTTC; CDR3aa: CASSFPYNEQFF
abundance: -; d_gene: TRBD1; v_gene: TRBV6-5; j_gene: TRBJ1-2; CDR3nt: TGTGCCAGCAGTTCTGACAGGGCCTGGGGCTACACCTTC; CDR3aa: CASSSDRAWGYTF
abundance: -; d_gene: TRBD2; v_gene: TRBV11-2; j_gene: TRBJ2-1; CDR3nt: TGTGCCAGCAGCTTAGTTGGGACTAGCGGGACAACCAAGCAGTTCTTC; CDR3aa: CASSLVGTSGTTKQFF